This T cell receptor beta chain was captured by sequencing in a study of Ad26.COV2.S vaccination and SARS-CoV-2 variants. The repertoire was sequenced with immunoSEQ multiplex PCR; TCRdb's copy has only in-frame clones and lacks some. In the table there are some 340,000 clones, roughly 84% of which are singletons. The V and J ends lost 2 bases and 5 bases, in that order; junction bases with no gene match: 5. CDR3 length: 15 residues. Germline assignment: CDR1 SGHRS and CDR2 YFSETQ. The study's findings and limits: Spike-specific responses of CD8+ and CD4+ T cells were reported to display substantial breadth after vaccination.

Regarding treatment: about 20 received Ad26.COV2.S at low or high dose, single or two shots; five or six received placebo; per-sample allocation not given. Repertoires come from day 63 after the first vaccine or placebo injection. As for this clone: What it recognizes is unknown.

This clonotype was sampled from a person aged 18-65 years who received the Ad26.COV2.S COVID-19 vaccine or a placebo. The sequencing used peripheral blood, collected in a trial of Ad26.COV2.S vaccine versus placebo. This chain connects TRBV5-1 to TRBJ2-2; 8 nucleotides line up with TRBD2. The CDR3 DNA reads TGCGCCAGCAGCTTACAAGCGGGGGTTACCGGGGAGCTGTTTTTT. Protein product: CASSLQAGVTGELFF.